The 30 T cell receptor beta chains presented below share a single source sample, sequenced in a study of T cells after yellow fever vaccination. TCRdb independently ran MiXCR on the 5' RACE reads; one entry per CDR3 protein. Of some 23,000 distinct CDR3 sequences detected, 3.4% appear once; the ten largest clones hold roughly 0.97%. Sequencing used PBMCs, either bulk or a sorted T-cell subset (CD4+, CD8+, memory, or dextramer-sorted; not recorded which), obtained more than 40 days after the first yellow fever vaccination. The receptor set was obtained from a young man who received the YFV17D yellow fever vaccine.

This clonotype was detected ten times or more. The genes are TRBV5-1 and TRBJ1-1, with 8 bases identical to TRBD1. The CDR3 consists of 14 residues. V dropped 4 bases and J dropped 4; count of bases not matched to a gene: 6. Germline V gene data show CDR1 as SGHRS and CDR2 as YFSETQ. The DNA of the CDR3 is TGCGCCAGCAGCCTTACAGGGGGACCCACTGAAGCTTTCTTT. It codes for CASSLTGGPTEAFF.

This clonotype was observed at least ten times. J is TRBJ2-1 and V is TRBV5-1; 8 nucleotides agree with TRBD1. The CDR3 totals 14 residues. Germline CDR1 is SGHRS and CDR2 is YFSETQ. J was trimmed by 8 bases and V by 8 bases; bases with no gene match: 12. The CDR3 reads CASKGQGAADEQFF. For the CDR3, the DNA is TGCGCCAGTAAGGGGCAGGGGGCAGCCGATGAGCAGTTCTTC.

There are many counts of this clonotype. The gene calls are TRBV12-3 or TRBV12-4 and TRBJ2-4; possibly TRBD1 for D (7 bases). V was trimmed by 5 bases and J by 13 bases, leaving 15 bases between them. This CDR3 contains 12 residues. CDR3 loop: CASSQWRGQQYF. The CDR3, as DNA: TGTGCCAGCAGTCAATGGAGGGGACAGCAGTACTTC.

As to this clonotype: The junction shows a germline mismatch at one end, possibly a read error. J is TRBJ2-5 and V is TRBV5-6; D is unresolved. This CDR3 contains 12 residues. Germline-derived CDR1 and CDR2 are SGHDT and YYEEEE. The CDR3 nucleotides are TGTGCGAGCAGCTTGGAGTCGGAGACCCAGTGCTTC. The encoded protein is CASSLESETQCF.

This clonotype has ten or more counts. This chain joins TRBV7-9 and TRBJ1-2; D may be TRBD1 (6 bases). The V gene's germline CDR1 is SEHNR and CDR2 FQNEAQ (reference sequence). The CDR3 is 16 amino acids. The V end was cut by 5 bases, the J end by 7 bases, with 23 bases between. The CDR3 reads CASSPGTGTFMPGYTF. The CDR3 coding sequence is TGTGCCAGCAGCCCAGGGACCGGGACATTTATGCCTGGCTACACCTTC.

This clonotype was counted many times. The chain has TRBV20-1 and TRBJ2-7; D gene uncertain. CDR1 is DFQATT, CDR2 SNEGSKA, per germline (reference sequence). There are 14 residues in the CDR3. V dropped 0 bases and J dropped 2 bases, with 11 bases sitting between them. CDR3 loop: CSARDLQVPYEQYV. DNA of the CDR3: TGCAGTGCTAGAGATCTGCAGGTTCCCTACGAGCAGTACGTC.

Regarding this clonotype: One base away lies a much larger clone, so this may be a sequencing read error. V and J are TRBV7-9 and TRBJ1-4; the D is unclear. The CDR3 length is 16 residues. Germline-derived CDR1 and CDR2 are SEHNR and FQNEAQ (reference sequence). The CDR3 nucleotides read TGTGTCAGCAGCTTAGCGCTGGGCGCAACTAATGAAAAACTGTTTTTT. This encodes CVSSLALGATNEKLFF.

This clonotype was seen repeatedly, ten times or more. V gene TRBV18 combines with J gene TRBJ1-6, with D uncertain. This CDR3 has 13 residues. Germline loops: CDR1 KGHSH, CDR2 LQKENI. Trimming removed 3 bases at V and 9 bases at J, with 9 bases between. CDR3 amino acids: CASSPAGGSPLHF. The CDR3 DNA reads as TGTGCCAGCTCACCTGCCGGTGGTTCACCCCTCCACTTT.

This clonotype was counted ten times or more. The chain employs TRBV11-2 and TRBJ2-5; D is unresolved. In germline, CDR1 is SGHAT, CDR2 FQNNGV. The CDR3 consists of 13 residues. The V end was cut by 5 bases, the J end by 0 bases, with 7 bases between. The CDR3 protein is CASSRGNQETQYF. The DNA of the CDR3 is TGTGCCAGCAGCCGTGGAAACCAAGAGACCCAGTACTTC.

This clonotype was recorded at least ten times. V is TRBV3-1 and J is TRBJ1-5; maybe TRBD1 (5 bases). The CDR3 extends over 13 amino acids. Per the germline V gene, CDR1 is LGHDT and CDR2 is YNNKEL (reference sequence). V was cut by 4 bases and J by 8 bases, with 12 bases left in between. The CDR3 bases are TGTGCCAGCAGCCCCGGGGGTATCGAGCCCCAGCATTTT. Its translation: CASSPGGIEPQHF. The whole variable domain, remainder taken from reference TRBV3-1 and TRBJ1-5, is DTAVSQTPKYLVTQMGNDKSIKCEQNLGHDTMYWYKQDSKKFLKIMFSYNNKELIINETVPNRFSPKSPDKAHLNLHINSLELGDSAVYFCASSPGGIEPQHFGDGTRLSIL.

Many counts were recorded for this clonotype. The chain joins TRBV2 to TRBJ1-5; 7 bases line up with TRBD1. The trim removed 6 bases at V and 7 bases at J, leaving 9 bases unmatched. The V gene's germline CDR1 is SNHLY and CDR2 FYNNEI. This CDR3 spans 14 amino acids. In nucleotides, the CDR3 is TGTGCCAGCAGAAACAGGGGAGCAGAGCAGCCCCAGCATTTT. It yields the protein CASRNRGAEQPQHF.

This clonotype has at least ten counts. This rearrangement joins TRBV28 to TRBJ1-2; tentative D call: TRBD1 (6 bases). This CDR3 comprises 14 residues. Trimming pared 2 bases from V and 6 bases from J, leaving 13 bases between. Germline V gene lookup returns CDR1 MDHEN and CDR2 SYDVKM. Here the CDR3 DNA reads TGTGCCAGCAGTTTAACAGGGCCCTACGATGGCTACACCTTC. Translated: CASSLTGPYDGYTF.

This clonotype was picked up many times. This chain links TRBV5-1 with TRBJ1-1; the D gene is possibly TRBD1 (6 bases). CDR3 length equals 14 residues. Germline V CDR1 and CDR2: SGHRS, YFSETQ. Between the trimmed V and J ends, which lost 2 bases and 0 bases, there was a span of 8 bases. CDR3 DNA: TGCGCCAGCAGCTTAACAGGGCTGAACACTGAAGCTTTCTTT. Translating it yields CASSLTGLNTEAFF.

The chain combines TRBV25-1 with TRBJ2-1; D not certain. The CDR3 totals 14 residues. Trimming removed 5 bases from V and 3 bases from J, with 11 bases in between. CDR1 MGHDK and CDR2 SYGVNS come from the germline V gene. This CDR3 reads CASSQSDFYNEQFF. DNA of the CDR3: TGTGCCAGCAGTCAGTCCGACTTCTACAATGAGCAGTTCTTC. The full variable domain, its missing parts supplied by reference TRBV25-1 and TRBJ2-1, is EADIYQTPRYLVIGTGKKITLECSQTMGHDKMYWYQQDPGMELHLIHYSYGVNSTEKGDLSSESTVSRIRTEHFPLTLESARPSHTSQYLCASSQSDFYNEQFFGPGTRLTVL.

This clonotype was seen repeatedly, ten times or more. The rearrangement links TRBV7-2 to TRBJ1-1; D gene ambiguous. The CDR3 consists of 12 residues. Germline V gene data show CDR1 as SGHTA and CDR2 as FQGNSA. V was clipped by 5 bases and J by 7 bases, with 11 bases between them. The CDR3 region has the DNA TGTGCCAGCAGCCCACCCCGGGGTGAAGCTTTCTTT. Protein: CASSPPRGEAFF.

This clonotype was counted ten times or more. CDR3 region: CASSHPGQGTDTQYF. The CDR3 nucleotides are TGTGCCAGCAGTCACCCGGGACAGGGCACAGATACGCAGTATTTT. The V gene is TRBV6-5, the J gene TRBJ2-3; 8 bases match TRBD1. V was pared by 5 bases and J by 1 base, with 5 bases of the junction left unmatched. The V gene's germline CDR1 is MNHEY and CDR2 SVGAGI. The length of the CDR3 is 15 residues.

This clonotype was counted at least ten times. This chain connects TRBV4-3 to TRBJ1-1, with TRBD1 matching 9 bases. J was trimmed by 6 bases and V by 3 bases; bases with no gene match: 11. The CDR3 totals 16 residues. Germline V lookup: CDR1 LGHNA, CDR2 YSLEER. The CDR3 region is CASSHLGQGSVSEAFF. The CDR3 DNA sequence: TGCGCCAGCAGCCATCTCGGACAGGGGAGTGTGTCTGAAGCTTTCTTT.

This clonotype was counted between two and nine times. The chain is built from TRBV5-8 and TRBJ2-3, with TRBD2 matching 11 bases. With V trimmed by 3 bases and J by 8 bases, 8 bases remained unmatched. This CDR3 is built from 15 residues. Germline V gene data show CDR1 as SGHTS and CDR2 as YDEGEE. The DNA of the CDR3 is TGTGCCAGCAGCTCCCTAGCGGGGGGACGAGCTACGCAGTATTTT. This translates into CASSSLAGGRATQYF.

Ten or more counts support this clonotype. The gene calls are TRBV3-1 and TRBJ2-3; D unclear. Trimming stripped 4 bases from V and 0 bases from J, with 14 bases between. The CDR3 has 16 amino acids. Germline assignment: CDR1 LGHDT and CDR2 YNNKEL (reference sequence). The CDR3 region is CASSPTWTVSTDTQYF. DNA of the CDR3: TGTGCCAGCAGCCCTACCTGGACGGTGAGCACAGATACGCAGTATTTT.

In this sample, this clonotype turned up many times. The rearrangement joins TRBV18 to TRBJ2-5; D uncertain. V was trimmed by 2 bases and J by 2 bases, leaving 9 bases between them. The germline CDR1 and CDR2 sequences are KGHSH and LQKENI. This CDR3 is 14 amino acids long. CDR3 residues: CASSPGNRQETQYF. CDR3 bases: TGTGCCAGCTCACCAGGGAATAGGCAAGAGACCCAGTACTTC.

Many counts were recorded for this clonotype. V is TRBV5-1 and J is TRBJ1-2; a possible D gene is TRBD1 (5 bases). The germline V gene encodes CDR1 SGHRS and CDR2 YFSETQ. V lost 5 bases and J 4 bases, leaving 18 bases between the germline ends. This CDR3 is built from 15 residues. The CDR3 loop reads CASSSRGPGGYGYTF. CDR3 in DNA: TGCGCCAGCAGTTCAAGGGGCCCGGGCGGCTATGGCTACACCTTC. The variable domain in full, with the rest retrieved from reference TRBV5-1 and TRBJ1-2, is KAGVTQTPRYLIKTRGQQVTLSCSPISGHRSVSWYQQTPGQGLQFLFEYFSETQRNKGNFPGRFSGRQFSNSRSEMNVSTLELGDSALYLCASSSRGPGGYGYTFGSGTRLTVV.

Points on this clonotype: One end of the junction fails to match germline, which may point to a read error. This chain connects TRBV20-1 to TRBJ2-5; 14 positions match TRBD2. Germline assignment: CDR1 DFQATT and CDR2 SNEGSKA (reference sequence). This CDR3 spans 18 amino acids. The CDR3 is CCAWRTSGGPRAQETQYF. The CDR3, as DNA: TGCTGTGCTTGGAGGACTAGCGGGGGGCCGAGGGCCCAAGAGACCCAGTACTTC.

This clonotype has ten or more counts. The V and J genes are TRBV6-5 and TRBJ1-2; the match to TRBD1 covers 8 bases. V lost 4 bases to trimming and J lost 7 bases; unmatched junction nucleotides: 8. The germline gives CDR1 MNHEY, CDR2 SVGAGI. This CDR3 region has 14 residues. CDR3 DNA: TGTGCCAGCAGTTTATCCCAGGGGGCCGGTGGCTACACCTTC. Translating it yields CASSLSQGAGGYTF.

The sample holds many counts of this clonotype. This rearrangement joins TRBV5-1 to TRBJ2-1; D is uncertain. Germline assignment: CDR1 SGHRS and CDR2 YFSETQ. CDR3 length: 15 residues. The V end lost 0 bases, the J end lost 0 bases, and 7 bases lay between the germline ends. CDR3 DNA sequence: TGCGCCAGCAGCTTGGCGGCTTCCTCCTACAATGAGCAGTTCTTC. Its protein is CASSLAASSYNEQFF.

The chain links TRBV10-3 to TRBJ2-2; D possibly uses TRBD1 or TRBD2 (5 bases each). This CDR3 spans 16 amino acids. Germline lookup yields CDR1 ENHRY and CDR2 SYGVKD. Trimming left V 3 bases short and J 0 bases short, with 11 bases between. The CDR3 spells CAISDRDVTNTGELFF. CDR3 nucleotide sequence: TGTGCCATCAGTGACCGGGACGTAACGAACACCGGGGAGCTGTTTTTT.

This clonotype has at least ten counts. The junction shows a germline mismatch at one end, possibly a read error. The rearrangement links TRBV10-3 to TRBJ1-2; TRBD1 agrees at 11 bases. Per the germline V gene, CDR1 is ENHRY and CDR2 is SYGVKD. The CDR3 has 14 amino acids. Here the CDR3 reads CAISESSGQGVPHF. The DNA for the CDR3 is TGTGCCATCAGTGAGTCGTCGGGACAGGGGGTTCCTCACTTC.

The sample holds many counts of this clonotype. This chain uses TRBV5-1 with TRBJ2-5; 8 positions match TRBD2. V gave up 3 bases and J gave up 3 bases; unmatched junction bases: 7. The germline V gene has CDR1 SGHRS and CDR2 YFSETQ. CDR3 size: 15 residues. The CDR3: CASSSGGTQEETQYF. The DNA of the CDR3 is TGCGCCAGCAGCTCGGGGGGGACTCAGGAAGAGACCCAGTACTTC.

This clonotype was seen at least ten times. V gene TRBV7-2 combines with J gene TRBJ2-4; unclear D gene. V dropped 6 bases and J dropped 6 bases, with 12 bases sitting between them. The CDR3 runs to 13 residues. Germline CDR1 reads SGHTA; CDR2 reads FQGNSA. This CDR3 is CASSPGWGNIQYF. The CDR3 nucleotides read TGTGCCAGCAGTCCTGGCTGGGGAAACATTCAGTACTTC.

In its sample, this clonotype was seen many times. This chain uses TRBV20-1 with TRBJ2-3; 7 bases fit TRBD2. The CDR3 totals 15 residues. In germline, CDR1 is DFQATT, CDR2 SNEGSKA (reference sequence). V was pared by 0 bases and J by 2 bases, with 5 bases of the junction left unmatched. The chain's CDR3 is CSARDRLAVTDTQYF. Written as DNA, the CDR3 is TGCAGTGCTAGAGATAGGCTAGCGGTCACAGATACGCAGTATTTT.

In this sample, this clonotype turned up many times. The V and J genes are TRBV20-1 and TRBJ2-3; 8 nucleotides agree with TRBD1. The germline V gene encodes CDR1 DFQATT and CDR2 SNEGSKA (reference sequence). J gave up 2 bases and V 6 bases, and 4 bases lay outside the gene matches. This CDR3 comprises 13 residues. The CDR3, as DNA: TGCAGTGCGGGACAGGCGTCCACAGATACGCAGTATTTT. Translated, it gives CSAGQASTDTQYF.